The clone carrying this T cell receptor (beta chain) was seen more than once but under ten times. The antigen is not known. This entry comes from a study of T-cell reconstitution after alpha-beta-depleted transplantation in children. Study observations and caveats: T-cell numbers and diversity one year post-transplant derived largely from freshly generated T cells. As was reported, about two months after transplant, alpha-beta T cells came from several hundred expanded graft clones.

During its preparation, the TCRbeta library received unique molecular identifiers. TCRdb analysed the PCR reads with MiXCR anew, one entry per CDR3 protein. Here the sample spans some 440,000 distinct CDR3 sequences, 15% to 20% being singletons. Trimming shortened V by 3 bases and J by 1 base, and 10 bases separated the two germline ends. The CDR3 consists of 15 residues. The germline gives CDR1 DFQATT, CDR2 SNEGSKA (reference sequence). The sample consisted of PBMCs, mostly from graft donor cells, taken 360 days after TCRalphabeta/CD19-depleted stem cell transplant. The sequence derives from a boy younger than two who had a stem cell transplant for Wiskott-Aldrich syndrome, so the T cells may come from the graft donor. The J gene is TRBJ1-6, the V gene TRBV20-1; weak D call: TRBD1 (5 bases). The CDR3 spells CSASQTVSYNSPLHF. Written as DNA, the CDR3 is TGCAGTGCTAGCCAGACAGTATCCTATAATTCACCCCTCCACTTT.